This TCR beta chain was sequenced in a study of CXCR4 blockade with PD-1 therapy in pancreatic cancer. Whole-study findings and limits: Intratumoral clonality (mean approximately 0.13) exceeded healthy blood (approximately 0.05) but did not track survival. Sequencing covered TCRbeta chains only, not alpha chains.

The archived tumor blocks came from patients without neoadjuvant therapy before resection. Generated by immunoSEQ multiplex PCR, the TCRdb table keeps only in-frame clones and is missing some. The sample has about 1,700 clones, about 42% seen once. Comments on this clone: Its antigen is unknown.

This receptor was identified in a human donor with pancreatic ductal adenocarcinoma. Sequenced: tumor tissue.

The CDR3: CASSPDGRGDEKLFF. CDR3 bases: TGCGCCAGCAGCCCCGACGGGAGGGGAGATGAAAAACTGTTTTTT. The chain is built from TRBV1 and TRBJ1-4. TRBV1 is labeled a pseudogene. The length of the CDR3 is 15 residues.